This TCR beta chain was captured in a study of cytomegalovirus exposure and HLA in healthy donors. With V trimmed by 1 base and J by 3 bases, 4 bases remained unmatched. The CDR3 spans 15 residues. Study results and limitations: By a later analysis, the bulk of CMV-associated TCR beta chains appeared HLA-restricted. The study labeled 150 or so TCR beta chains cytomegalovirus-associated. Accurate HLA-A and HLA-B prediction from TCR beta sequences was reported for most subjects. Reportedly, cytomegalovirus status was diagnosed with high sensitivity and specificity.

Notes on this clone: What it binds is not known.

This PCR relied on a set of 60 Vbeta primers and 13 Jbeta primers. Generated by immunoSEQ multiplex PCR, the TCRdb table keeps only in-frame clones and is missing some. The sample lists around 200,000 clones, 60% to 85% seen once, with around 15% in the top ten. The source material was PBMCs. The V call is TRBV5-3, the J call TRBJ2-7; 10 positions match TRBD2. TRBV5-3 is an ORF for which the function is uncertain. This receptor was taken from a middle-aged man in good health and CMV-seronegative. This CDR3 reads CARSLKRGGCYEQYF. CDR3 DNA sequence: TGTGCCAGAAGCTTGAAGCGGGGGGGGTGCTACGAGCAGTACTTC.